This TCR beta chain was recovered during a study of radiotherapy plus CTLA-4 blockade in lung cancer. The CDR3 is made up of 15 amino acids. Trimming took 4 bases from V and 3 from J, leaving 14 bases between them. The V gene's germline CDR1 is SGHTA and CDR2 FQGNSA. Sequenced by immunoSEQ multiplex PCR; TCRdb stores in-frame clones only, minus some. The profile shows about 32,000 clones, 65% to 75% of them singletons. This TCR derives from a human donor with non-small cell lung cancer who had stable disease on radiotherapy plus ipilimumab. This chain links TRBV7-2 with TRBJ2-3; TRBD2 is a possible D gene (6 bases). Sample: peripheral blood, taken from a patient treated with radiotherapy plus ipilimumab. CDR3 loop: CASSSTSPATDTQYF. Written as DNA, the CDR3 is TGTGCCAGCAGCTCCACTAGCCCCGCTACAGATACGCAGTATTTT.